The 15 T cell receptor beta chains listed next were all sequenced from one sample in a study of cytomegalovirus exposure and HLA in healthy donors. This table comes from immunoSEQ multiplex PCR, and its TCRdb copy is limited to in-frame clones, with some not included. The sample consists of around 150,000 clones, about 85% of them appearing once. The specimen was PBMCs. These TCRs come from a young man in good health and CMV-seropositive.

The genes are TRBV5-4 and TRBJ1-2; D is undetermined. The CDR3 runs to 13 residues. The V gene lost 6 bases and the J gene lost 4 bases, with 13 bases spanning the gap. Germline V gives CDR1 SGHNT, CDR2 YYREEE (reference sequence). In DNA, the CDR3 is TGTGCCAGCACCAACACGAGGGTCTATGGCTACACCTTC. Its translation: CASTNTRVYGYTF.

V and J are TRBV9 and TRBJ1-1; D ambiguous. Germline V lookup: CDR1 SGDLS, CDR2 YYNGEE. V lost 0 bases and J 2 bases, leaving 8 bases between the germline ends. The CDR3 consists of 14 residues. This CDR3 reads CASSVAGANTEAFF. CDR3 bases: TGTGCCAGCAGCGTAGCGGGAGCAAACACTGAAGCTTTCTTT.

This clone was counted once. In DNA form, the CDR3 reads TGTGCCAGCAGGTTAAGGGGTTATAATTCACCCCTCCACTTT. It codes for CASRLRGYNSPLHF. The V gene is TRBV7-2, the J gene TRBJ1-6; TRBD1 might be the D (5 bases). This CDR3 has 14 amino acids. V lost 6 bases to trimming and J lost 4 bases, with 10 bases between them. CDR1 and CDR2 from the germline V gene are SGHTA and FQGNSA.

The J gene is TRBJ1-6, the V gene TRBV5-6; a possible D gene is TRBD1 (5 bases). The CDR3 spans 13 residues. The V end was cut by 4 bases, the J end by 8 bases, with 10 bases between. CDR1 and CDR2 from the germline V gene are SGHDT and YYEEEE. The CDR3 region has the DNA TGTGCCAGCAGCCCGGGAGGGGATTCACCCCTCCACTTT. This encodes CASSPGGDSPLHF.

V usage is TRBV5-4 and J usage is TRBJ2-2, with 12 bases matching TRBD2. In germline, CDR1 is SGHNT, CDR2 YYREEE (reference sequence). The CDR3 extends over 15 amino acids. The ends lost 9 bases at V and 7 bases at J; junction bases unmatched: 10. CDR3 in amino acids: CATLTSGGPNGELFF. CDR3 DNA: TGTGCCACCTTAACTAGCGGGGGGCCTAACGGGGAGCTGTTTTTT.

V is TRBV6-4 and J is TRBJ1-5; 7 bases fit TRBD1. The CDR3 has 16 amino acids. Trimming at V came to 0 bases and at J to 1 base, leaving 3 bases not matched to a gene. CDR1 MRHNA and CDR2 SNTAGT come from the germline V gene. The CDR3 DNA sequence: TGTGCCAGCAGTGACTCGAAGACAGGGAGCAATCAGCCCCAGCATTTT. Translated: CASSDSKTGSNQPQHF.

The chain couples TRBV2 to TRBJ2-5, with 13 bases fitting TRBD2. Germline loops: CDR1 SNHLY, CDR2 FYNNEI. CDR3 length: 14 amino acids. The ends lost 6 bases at V and 13 bases at J; junction bases unmatched: 11. CDR3 amino acids: CASRDGLAGERMYF. CDR3 sequence (DNA): TGTGCCAGCAGGGACGGACTAGCGGGGGAGCGGATGTACTTC.

V usage is TRBV12-5 and J usage is TRBJ1-1; D is possibly TRBD1 (6 bases). Germline CDR1 reads LGHNT; CDR2 reads FRNRAP. Trimming left V 3 bases short and J 10 bases short, with 12 bases between. This CDR3 spans 12 amino acids. The CDR3 loop is CASGLGGVGAFF. CDR3 coding DNA: TGTGCTAGTGGTTTAGGGGGAGTGGGAGCTTTCTTT.

The V and J genes are TRBV23-1 and TRBJ2-5; 8 nucleotides line up with TRBD1. TRBV23-1 is filed as an ORF, its function uncertain. The CDR3 has 14 amino acids. The trim removed 7 bases at V and 1 base at J, leaving 5 bases unmatched. In DNA, the CDR3 is TGCGCCAGCAAGCGGACAGGGCTCCAAGAGACCCAGTACTTC. The encoded protein is CASKRTGLQETQYF.

This clone was seen only a few times. The chain couples TRBV6-5 to TRBJ2-3; D might be TRBD2 (5 bases). V shed 4 bases and J shed 6 bases, with 14 bases lying between them. The CDR3 has 14 residues. The germline CDR1 and CDR2 sequences are MNHEY and SVGAGI. CDR3 DNA sequence: TGTGCCAGCAGTTCGACGGGGATGGGGGATACGCAGTATTTT. Its protein product is CASSSTGMGDTQYF.

This sequence joins TRBV4-3 and TRBJ2-3; TRBD2 matches at 7 bases. Unmatched junction bases numbered 11, after V lost 3 bases and J lost 5 bases. CDR1 LGHNA and CDR2 YSLEER come from the germline V gene. The CDR3 length is 16 residues. Written as DNA, the CDR3 is TGCGCCAGCAGCCACGTCCCGGGGGGTGTCGAAGATACGCAGTATTTT. Translated: CASSHVPGGVEDTQYF.

The J gene is TRBJ1-1, the V gene TRBV4-1, with D unresolved. This CDR3 has 14 amino acids. The ends were cut back, 1 base at V and 3 bases at J, with 9 bases in the middle. Germline loops: CDR1 MGHRA, CDR2 YSYEKL. CDR3 in amino acids: CASSQGTRDTEAFF. The CDR3 coding sequence is TGCGCCAGCAGCCAAGGGACGAGGGACACTGAAGCTTTCTTT.

The rearrangement links TRBV10-3 to TRBJ2-1; 7 nucleotides match TRBD1. Germline V lookup: CDR1 ENHRY, CDR2 SYGVKD. The CDR3 is made up of 15 amino acids. After removal of 6 bases from V and 1 base from J, the junction contained 6 bases not matched to a gene. The CDR3 sequence: CAISYGQDSYNEQFF. The CDR3 nucleotides read TGTGCCATCAGCTACGGACAGGATTCCTACAATGAGCAGTTCTTC.

CDR3 in amino acids: CASSIKQGRGTDTQYF. CDR3 DNA sequence: TGCGCCAGCAGCATTAAACAGGGGCGGGGTACAGATACGCAGTATTTT. This chain links TRBV5-1 with TRBJ2-3, with D perhaps matching TRBD1 (7 bases). Germline values: CDR1 SGHRS, CDR2 YFSETQ. V gave up 4 bases and J gave up 3 bases, with 18 bases separating them. This CDR3 is built from 16 residues.

To note about this clone: At the DNA level, this CDR3 is encoded by other sequences in the same sample as well. J is TRBJ1-2 and V is TRBV5-1, with TRBD1 matching 9 bases. Trimming removed 4 bases from V and 6 bases from J; junction bases left unmatched: 7. The germline gives CDR1 SGHRS, CDR2 YFSETQ. CDR3 length: 14 amino acids. CDR3 amino acids: CASSPGTGTNGYTF. In nucleotides, the CDR3 is TGCGCCAGCAGCCCCGGGACAGGGACTAATGGCTACACCTTC.